The TCR beta chain described here comes from a study of prognosis after radiotherapy for stage I lung cancer. Study-wide background: Ages of the 10 to 15 men and 5 to 7 women ranged roughly 53 to 85 years, median approximately 70.

In this sample, this clonotype turned up many times. What it binds is not known. It was by two-round multiplex PCR that TCR beta CDR3 was amplified from genomic DNA. Gene-specific TRBV and TRBJ primers were used in PCR round one. TCRdb redid the calling of the multiplex PCR reads with MiXCR, one entry per CDR3 protein. The sample lists around 51,000 distinct CDR3 sequences, over 30% occurring once. Regarding the study as a whole: Clone counts measured for unique TCRs fell after stereotactic body radiation therapy, median roughly 9,300 versus 7,200.

Collection of peripheral blood, in a volume of around 6 milliliters, was performed at each of two time points. The sequencing used PBMCs, collected before or after stereotactic body radiation therapy (not recorded which). The receptor comes from a donor aged 50 or older with non-small cell lung cancer.

CDR3 residues: CASSVRDPNTGELFF. CDR3 coding DNA: TGCGCCAGCAGCGTTAGGGACCCGAACACCGGGGAGCTGTTTTTT. The chain employs TRBV5-1 and TRBJ2-2; D possibly uses TRBD1 or TRBD2 (5 bases each). The CDR3 is made up of 15 amino acids. CDR1 and CDR2 (germline): SGHRS, YFSETQ. Trimming took off 4 bases at V and 0 bases at J, with 10 bases between the two ends.